This T cell receptor beta chain was recorded in a study of shared clonotypes between healthy human individuals. Some clones are missing from TCRdb's copy, which holds only in-frame ones; the method was immunoSEQ multiplex PCR. Among roughly 2.2 million clones listed, under 95% were seen once. V was pared by 5 bases and J by 7 bases, with 17 bases between. Germline V gene data show CDR1 as MDHEN and CDR2 as SYDVKM. There are 15 residues in the CDR3. This clone has just one count. Sequencing was performed on naive CD4+ T cells from PBMCs. Indicated subset: CD45RA+ positively selected. The TCR comes from a man aged 18-30 years in good health. Some clones in this sample may be carry-over from other donors' samples. The V gene is TRBV28, the J gene TRBJ2-2; a weak D match, TRBD1 (5 bases). This CDR3 reads CASSPRPRGNGELFF. CDR3 in DNA: TGTGCCAGCAGTCCCCGGCCAAGGGGTAACGGGGAGCTGTTTTTT.